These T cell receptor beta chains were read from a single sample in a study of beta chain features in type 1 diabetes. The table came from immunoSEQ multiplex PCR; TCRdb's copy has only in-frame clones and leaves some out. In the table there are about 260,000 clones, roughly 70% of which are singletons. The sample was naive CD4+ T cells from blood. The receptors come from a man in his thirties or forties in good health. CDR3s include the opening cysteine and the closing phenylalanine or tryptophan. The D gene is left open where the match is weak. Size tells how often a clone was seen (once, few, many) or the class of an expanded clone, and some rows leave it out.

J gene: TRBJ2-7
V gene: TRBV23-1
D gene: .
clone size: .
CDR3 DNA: TGCGCCGACCTTCGAGCAATCTCCTACGAGCAGTACTTC
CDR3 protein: CADLRAISYEQYF

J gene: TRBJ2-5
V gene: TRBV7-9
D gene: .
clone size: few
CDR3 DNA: TGTGCCAGCAGCCTACAAGACGAGACCCAGTACTTC
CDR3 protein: CASSLQDETQYF

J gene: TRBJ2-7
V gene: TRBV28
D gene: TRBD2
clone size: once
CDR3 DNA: TGTGCCAGCCTACTAGCGGGGGCCTACGAGCAGTACTTC
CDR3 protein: CASLLAGAYEQYF

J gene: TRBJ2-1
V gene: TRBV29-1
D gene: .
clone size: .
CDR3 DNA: TGCAGCCAAAGATGGGGGGCGGCTTACAATGAGCAGTTCTTC
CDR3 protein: CSQRWGAAYNEQFF

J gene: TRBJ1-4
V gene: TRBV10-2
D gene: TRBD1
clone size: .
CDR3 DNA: TGCGCCAGCAGTGACCCGGGGACAGGGAATGAAAAACTGTTTTTT
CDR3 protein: CASSDPGTGNEKLFF

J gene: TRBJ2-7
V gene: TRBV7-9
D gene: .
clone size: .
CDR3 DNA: TGTGCCAGCAGCCTCCAGGCGGACGGCTACGAGCAGTACTTC
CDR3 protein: CASSLQADGYEQYF

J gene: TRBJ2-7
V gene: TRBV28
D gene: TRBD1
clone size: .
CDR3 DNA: TGTGCCAGCAGTCCCCCTAGCAGGGGGTTTAACGAGCAGTACTTC
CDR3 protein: CASSPPSRGFNEQYF

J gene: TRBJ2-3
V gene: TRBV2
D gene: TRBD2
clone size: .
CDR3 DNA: TGTGCCAGCAGCCGGACTAGCGGGATAGATACGCAGTATTTT
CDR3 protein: CASSRTSGIDTQYF

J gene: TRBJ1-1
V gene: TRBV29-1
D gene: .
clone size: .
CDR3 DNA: TGCAGCGTCGGGAACACTGAAGCTTTCTTT
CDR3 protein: CSVGNTEAFF

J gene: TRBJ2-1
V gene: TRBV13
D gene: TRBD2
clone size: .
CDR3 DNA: TGTGCCAGCAGCTTGGGCGGGGGAGATTACAATGAGCAGTTCTTC
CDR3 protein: CASSLGGGDYNEQFF

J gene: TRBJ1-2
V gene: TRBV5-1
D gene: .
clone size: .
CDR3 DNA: TGCGCCAGCAGCTTGGAAGGTGACTATGGCTACACCTTC
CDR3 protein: CASSLEGDYGYTF

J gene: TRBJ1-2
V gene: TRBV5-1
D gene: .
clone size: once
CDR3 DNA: TGCGCCAGCAGCTTGGCTGGCAGATCTGGCTACACCTTC
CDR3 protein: CASSLAGRSGYTF

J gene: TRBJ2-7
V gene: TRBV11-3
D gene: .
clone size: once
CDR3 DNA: TGTGCCAGCAGCTTAGGTGCACACCTCTCCTACGAGCAGTACTTC
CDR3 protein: CASSLGAHLSYEQYF

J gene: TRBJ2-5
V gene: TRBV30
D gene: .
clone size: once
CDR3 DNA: TGTGCCTGGAGTGTACTCGGCAGGGGGGACGACCAGTACTTC
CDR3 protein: CAWSVLGRGDDQYF

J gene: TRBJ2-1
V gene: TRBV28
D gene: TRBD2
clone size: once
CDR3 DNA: TGTGCCAGCAGTTCCCAGCGGGAGTTACACAATGAGCAGTTCTTC
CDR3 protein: CASSSQRELHNEQFF

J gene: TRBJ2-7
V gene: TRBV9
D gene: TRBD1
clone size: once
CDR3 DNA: TGTGCCAGCAGCAAAAGGACAGGATTTTACGAGCAGTACTTC
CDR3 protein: CASSKRTGFYEQYF

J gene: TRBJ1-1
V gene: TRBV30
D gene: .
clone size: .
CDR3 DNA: TGTGCCTGGAGTGTAAGCCCCAGAGAAGCTTTCTTT
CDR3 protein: CAWSVSPREAFF

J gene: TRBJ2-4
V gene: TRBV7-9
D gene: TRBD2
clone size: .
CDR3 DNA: TGTGCCAGCAGCACCGGGACTAGCGGATCCAAAAACATTCAGTACTTC
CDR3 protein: CASSTGTSGSKNIQYF

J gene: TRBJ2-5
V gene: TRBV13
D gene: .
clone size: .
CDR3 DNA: TGTGCCAGCAGCTTCTCCTCAGGTGGGGGAGAGACCCAGTACTTC
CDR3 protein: CASSFSSGGGETQYF

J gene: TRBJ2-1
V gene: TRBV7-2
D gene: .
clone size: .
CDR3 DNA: TGTGCCAGCAGCTTAGTTCCCTCTTACAATGAGCAGTTCTTC
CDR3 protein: CASSLVPSYNEQFF

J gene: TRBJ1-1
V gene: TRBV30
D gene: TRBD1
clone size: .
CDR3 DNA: TGTGCCTCAGGACAGGGGTTAACTGAAGCTTTCTTT
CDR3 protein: CASGQGLTEAFF

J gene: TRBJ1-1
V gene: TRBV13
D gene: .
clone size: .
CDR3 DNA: TGTGCCAGCATCATCAGGGGATTAAACACTGAAGCTTTCTTT
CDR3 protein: CASIIRGLNTEAFF

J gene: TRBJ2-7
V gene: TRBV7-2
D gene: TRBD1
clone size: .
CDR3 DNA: TGTGCCAGCAGCCTAAAGGGGGCAGGGTCGGGCTCCGAGCAGTACTTC
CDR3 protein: CASSLKGAGSGSEQYF

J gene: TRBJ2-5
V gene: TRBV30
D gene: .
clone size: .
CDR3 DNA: TGTGCCTGGAGTAGGGGGGCAGGGGCTCAAGAGACCCAGTACTTC
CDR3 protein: CAWSRGAGAQETQYF

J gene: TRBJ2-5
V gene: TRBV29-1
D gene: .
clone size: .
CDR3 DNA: TGCAGCGTTGAAGATCGTGCCGGGGGTACCCAGTACTTC
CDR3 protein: CSVEDRAGGTQYF

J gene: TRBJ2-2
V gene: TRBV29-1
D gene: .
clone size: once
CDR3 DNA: TGCAGCGTTGGGAAAGGGTATAGGACCGGGGAGCTGTTTTTT
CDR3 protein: CSVGKGYRTGELFF

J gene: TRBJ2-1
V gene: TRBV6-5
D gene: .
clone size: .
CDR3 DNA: TGTGCCAGCAGTTACCCTCCGGGGACTGAGCAGTTCTTC
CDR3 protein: CASSYPPGTEQFF

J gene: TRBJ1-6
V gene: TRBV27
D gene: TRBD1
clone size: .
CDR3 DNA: TGTGCCAGCAGTTTAGTCTTGGGAGGGGGCTCAGGATCACCCCTCCACTTT
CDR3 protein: CASSLVLGGGSGSPLHF

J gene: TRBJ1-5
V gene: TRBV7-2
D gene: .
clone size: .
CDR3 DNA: TGTGCCAGCAGCTGGGGGCCTAGCAATCAGCCCCAGCATTTT
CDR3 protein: CASSWGPSNQPQHF

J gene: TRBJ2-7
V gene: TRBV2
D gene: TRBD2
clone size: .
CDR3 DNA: TGTGCCAGCAGTGAAGGGACTAGCTCCTACGAGCAGTACTTC
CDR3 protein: CASSEGTSSYEQYF

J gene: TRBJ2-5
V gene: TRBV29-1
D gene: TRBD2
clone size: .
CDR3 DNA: TGCAGCGTTGTAGGAGCGGGAGGGCCAAAGACCCAGTACTTC
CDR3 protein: CSVVGAGGPKTQYF

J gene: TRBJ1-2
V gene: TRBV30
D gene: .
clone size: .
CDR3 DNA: TGTGCCGGGGGCAGAGTTAACTATGGCTACACCTTC
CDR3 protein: CAGGRVNYGYTF

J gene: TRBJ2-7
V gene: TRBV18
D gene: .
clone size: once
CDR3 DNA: TGTGCCAGCTCACCACTTTCACTGGTGAGTGAGCAGTACTTC
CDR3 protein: CASSPLSLVSEQYF

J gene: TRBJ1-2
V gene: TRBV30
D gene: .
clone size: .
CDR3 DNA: TGTGCCTGGAGTCGCGGGGACGGCTACACCTTC
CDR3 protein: CAWSRGDGYTF

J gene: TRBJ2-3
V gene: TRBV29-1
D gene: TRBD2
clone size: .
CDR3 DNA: TGCAGCGTTGGGGGCGGGAGCGTGGATACGCAGTATTTT
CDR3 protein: CSVGGGSVDTQYF

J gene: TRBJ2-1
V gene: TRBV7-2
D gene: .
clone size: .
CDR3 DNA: TGTGCCAGCAGCCCTACTAGTATGGGTGAGCAGTTCTTC
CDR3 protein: CASSPTSMGEQFF